The clone carrying this TCR beta chain has only one observation. The sample originates from a study of blood T cells in healthy people across ages. Using a J-beta primer mix together with a sample-barcoded 5' primer, a second PCR was run for about 7 to 12 cycles. A single record per CDR3 protein comes from TCRdb applying MiXCR to the 5' RACE reads. The sample lists over 750,000 distinct CDR3 sequences, around a quarter occurring once. A further study also used this sample, focusing on T cells of mothers and their children.

Source material: blood. The sequence was obtained from a boy between 10 and 17 years old in good health.

The CDR3 loop reads CASSRLGASTDTQYF. The CDR3 nucleotides read TGCGCCAGCAGCCGACTAGGAGCCAGCACAGATACGCAGTATTTT. This chain connects TRBV4-1 to TRBJ2-3, with D possibly being TRBD2 (6 bases). Germline V gene lookup returns CDR1 MGHRA and CDR2 YSYEKL. V was clipped by 4 bases and J by 0 bases, with 11 bases between them. The CDR3 covers 15 residues.